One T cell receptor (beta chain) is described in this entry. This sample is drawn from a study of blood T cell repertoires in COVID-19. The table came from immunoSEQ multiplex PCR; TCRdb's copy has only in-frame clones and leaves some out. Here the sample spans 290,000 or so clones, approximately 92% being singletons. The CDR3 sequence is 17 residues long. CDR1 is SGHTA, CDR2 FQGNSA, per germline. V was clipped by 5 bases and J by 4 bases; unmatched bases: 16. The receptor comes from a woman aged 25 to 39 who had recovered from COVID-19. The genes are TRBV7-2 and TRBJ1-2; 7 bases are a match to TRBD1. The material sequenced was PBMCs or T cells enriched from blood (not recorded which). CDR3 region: CASSPLDRFRGTYGYTF. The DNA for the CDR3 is TGTGCCAGCAGCCCCCTTGATCGATTCAGGGGGACCTATGGCTACACCTTC.